The entry below describes one T cell receptor beta chain. Its antigen specificity is not known. Base qualities were left out, and no much larger clone turns up one base away. The data were obtained in a study of control samples from healthy donors and cancer patients (dated by TCRdb to the early 2020s). To prepare the library, the immunoSEQ multiplex PCR assay was applied. The table comes from immuneACCESS by way of TCRdb, which keeps in-frame sequences with V and J called. Part of the clones is missing from these tables; in studies checked, under half for an unresolved V gene and the rest for unknown reasons. The sample has about 31,000 clones on record, approximately 93% of them singletons. The top ten clonotypes cover about 6.9% of the sample. CDR1 and CDR2 are read off the germline V gene as MNHEY and SVGAGI. The CDR3 measures 12 amino acids from cysteine to phenylalanine. The entry retains the CDR3 DNA only, 36 bases that are in frame from base 1. Relative to germline, V is missing 7 bases and J is missing 6 bases, with 2 bases of the junction outside any gene match.

The chain is made from TRBV6-5 and TRBJ2-2; a stretch of 7 junction bases matches TRBD2. The source of this sequence is a man aged 55 to 69 in good health. The source material was blood. The bases read TGTGCCAGCATAGCGGGCCCCGGGGAGCTGTTTTTT. This encodes CASIAGPGELFF.